A single sample gave rise to the 5 T cell receptor beta chains below, sequenced in a study of neurological immune-mediated disorders. TCRdb used MiXCR to reprocess the 5' RACE reads, holding one entry per CDR3 protein. The profile shows approximately 40,000 distinct CDR3 sequences, more than 12% of them singletons. The sequenced sample was CD4+ T cells from blood. The source of these receptors is a woman in her sixties with HTLV-1-associated myelopathy (HAM/TSP).

This clonotype was recorded at least ten times. V gene TRBV20-1 combines with J gene TRBJ2-7; D remains ambiguous. Germline assignment: CDR1 DFQATT and CDR2 SNEGSKA (reference sequence). Trimming pared 1 base from V and 0 bases from J, leaving 13 bases between. This CDR3 region has 15 residues. CDR3 DNA sequence: TGCAGTGCTAGAGTCGACACACTGATCTCCTACGAGCAGTACTTC. This sequence encodes CSARVDTLISYEQYF.

This clonotype was seen ten or more times. The rearrangement uses TRBV5-1 and TRBJ2-4; 7 nucleotides line up with TRBD1. Germline V lookup: CDR1 SGHRS, CDR2 YFSETQ. This CDR3 is built from 15 residues. The V and J ends lost 0 bases and 7 bases, in that order; junction bases with no gene match: 7. The CDR3 loop reads CASSLGGGAENIQYF. The CDR3 DNA sequence: TGCGCCAGCAGCTTGGGAGGGGGCGCGGAGAACATTCAGTACTTC.

The chain has TRBV29-1 and TRBJ1-2; D is uncertain. The CDR3 covers 11 residues. V shed 4 bases and J shed 0 bases, with 3 bases lying between them. Germline CDR1 is SQVTM and CDR2 is ANQGSEA. The CDR3 DNA follows: TGCAGCGTTGGAGCTAACTATGGCTACACCTTC. Translated, it gives CSVGANYGYTF.

This clonotype came up many times. The chain couples TRBV5-1 to TRBJ2-7; D remains unclear. The V and J ends lost 3 bases and 0 bases respectively, with 10 bases between them. Germline loops: CDR1 SGHRS, CDR2 YFSETQ. There are 14 residues in the CDR3. CDR3 amino acids: CASSSQANSYEQYF. The CDR3 region has the DNA TGCGCCAGCAGCTCCCAGGCCAACTCCTACGAGCAGTACTTC.

This clonotype was found many times. The rearrangement links TRBV9 to TRBJ2-2; the match to TRBD2 covers 11 bases. Germline trimming cut 0 bases from V and 6 bases from J; bases unmatched to any gene: 4. Germline loops: CDR1 SGDLS, CDR2 YYNGEE. The CDR3 is 16 amino acids. CDR3 in DNA: TGTGCCAGCAGCGTAGAAGCTAGCGGGGGGTCCGGGGAGCTGTTTTTT. Protein sequence: CASSVEASGGSGELFF.